This entry features one T cell receptor (beta chain) sequence. The length of the CDR3 is 12 residues. Germline V lookup: CDR1 SGHVS, CDR2 FQNEAQ. V lost 4 bases to trimming and J lost 1 base, with 4 bases between them. The data derive from a study of shared clonotypes between healthy human individuals. Cells designated naive CD8 were CD45RO-negative and were positively selected for CCR7, with terminally differentiated effector memory CD45RA+ cells excluded. Produced via immunoSEQ multiplex PCR; TCRdb's table is partial and in-frame only. This table has a few million clones, just over 90% appearing once.

The sample consisted of naive CD8+ T cells from PBMCs. The clonotype was recovered from a young man in good health. Some clones in this sample may be carry-over from other donors' samples. V is TRBV7-8 and J is TRBJ2-5; D is ambiguous. The CDR3 protein is CASSSRQETQYF. Here the CDR3 DNA reads TGTGCCAGCAGCTCCCGCCAAGAGACCCAGTACTTC.